This T cell receptor (beta chain) was sequenced in a study of cytomegalovirus exposure and HLA in healthy donors. The overall study: HLA-typed donors contributed approximately 92 million unique TCRs, which were held in an early data release.

Amplification used 60 Vbeta primers and 13 Jbeta primers. TCRdb's copy holds only in-frame clones and misses some; the assay was immunoSEQ multiplex PCR. The table lists around 160,000 clones, approximately 80% of them singletons. Study-level findings and limits: Among TCR beta chains of equal frequency, HLA-associated ones were more clonally expanded in a later analysis.

V shed 0 bases and J 2 bases; nucleotides not matched to a gene: 4. The CDR3 extends over 16 amino acids. Germline lookup yields CDR1 SGHNT and CDR2 YYREEE (reference sequence). Comments on this clone: Its target is unknown.

Material for sequencing was PBMCs. The rearrangement links TRBV5-4 to TRBJ2-3; 9 nucleotides align to TRBD2. The TCR comes from a male donor in good health and CMV-seropositive. This CDR3 is CASSLGLADPTDTQYF. As DNA, the CDR3 is TGTGCCAGCAGCTTGGGACTAGCGGACCCCACAGATACGCAGTATTTT.